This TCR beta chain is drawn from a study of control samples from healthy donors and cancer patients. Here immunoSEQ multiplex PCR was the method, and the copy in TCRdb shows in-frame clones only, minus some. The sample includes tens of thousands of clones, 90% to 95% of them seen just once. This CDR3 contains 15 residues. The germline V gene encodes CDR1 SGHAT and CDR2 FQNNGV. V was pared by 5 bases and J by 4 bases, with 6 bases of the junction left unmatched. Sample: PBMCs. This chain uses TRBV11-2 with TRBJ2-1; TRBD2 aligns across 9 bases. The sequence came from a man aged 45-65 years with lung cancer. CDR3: CASSPRAGGYNEQFF. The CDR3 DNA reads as TGTGCCAGCAGCCCCAGGGCGGGGGGGTACAATGAGCAGTTCTTC. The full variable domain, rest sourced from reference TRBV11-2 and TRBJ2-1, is EAGVAQSPRYKIIEKRQSVAFWCNPISGHATLYWYQQILGQGPKLLIQFQNNGVVDDSQLPKDRFSAERLKGVDSTLKIQPAKLEDSAVYLCASSPRAGGYNEQFFGPGTRLTVL.